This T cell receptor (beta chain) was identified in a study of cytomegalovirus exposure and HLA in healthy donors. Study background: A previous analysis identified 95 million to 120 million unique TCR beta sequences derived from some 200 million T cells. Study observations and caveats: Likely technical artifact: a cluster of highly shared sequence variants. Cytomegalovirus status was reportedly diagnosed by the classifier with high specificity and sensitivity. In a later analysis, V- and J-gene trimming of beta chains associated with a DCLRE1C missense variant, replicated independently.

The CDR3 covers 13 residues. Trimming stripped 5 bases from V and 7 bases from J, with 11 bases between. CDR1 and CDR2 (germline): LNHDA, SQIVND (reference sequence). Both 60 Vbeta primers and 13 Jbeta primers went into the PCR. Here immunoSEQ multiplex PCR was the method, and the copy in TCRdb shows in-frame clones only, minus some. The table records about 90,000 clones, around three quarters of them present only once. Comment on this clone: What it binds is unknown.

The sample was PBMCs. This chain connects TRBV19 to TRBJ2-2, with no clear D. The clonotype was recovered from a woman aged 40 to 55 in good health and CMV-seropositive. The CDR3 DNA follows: TGTGCCAGTAGTGTACGAGGAATCGGGGAGCTGTTTTTT. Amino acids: CASSVRGIGELFF.